This T cell receptor beta chain is from a study of identical twins. This clonotype was detected a few times. The CDR3 totals 15 residues. Trimming shortened V by 0 bases and J by 2 bases, and 10 bases separated the two germline ends. The V gene's germline CDR1 is SGHRS and CDR2 YFSETQ. Each CDR3 protein is one row after TCRdb ran MiXCR on the 5' RACE reads. The sample consists of roughly 720,000 distinct CDR3 sequences, about 20% of them appearing once. This sample was shared with a second study, whose subject was T cells expressing NK-cell markers.

This clonotype was sampled from a woman in her late teens or twenties in good health. The V gene is TRBV5-1, the J gene TRBJ2-3; D may match TRBD1 or TRBD2 (5 bases each). Sequenced sample: PBMCs. Written as DNA, the CDR3 is TGCGCCAGCAGCTTGGCTGGGACCCTCACAGATACGCAGTATTTT. Translation gives CASSLAGTLTDTQYF.